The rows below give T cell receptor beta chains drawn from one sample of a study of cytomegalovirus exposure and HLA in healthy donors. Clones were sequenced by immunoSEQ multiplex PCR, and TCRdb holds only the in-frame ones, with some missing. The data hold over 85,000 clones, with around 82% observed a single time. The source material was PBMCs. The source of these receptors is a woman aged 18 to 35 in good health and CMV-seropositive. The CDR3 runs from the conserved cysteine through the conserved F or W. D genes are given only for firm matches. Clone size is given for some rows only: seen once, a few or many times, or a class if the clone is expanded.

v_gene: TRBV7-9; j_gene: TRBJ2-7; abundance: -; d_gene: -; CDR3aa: CASSLAEGRDEQYF; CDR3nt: TGTGCCAGCAGCTTAGCGGAGGGTCGAGACGAGCAGTACTTC
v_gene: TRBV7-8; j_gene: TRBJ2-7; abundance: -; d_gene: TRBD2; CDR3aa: CASSLRTSGFYEQYF; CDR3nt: TGTGCCAGCAGCCTTCGGACTAGCGGGTTCTACGAGCAGTACTTC
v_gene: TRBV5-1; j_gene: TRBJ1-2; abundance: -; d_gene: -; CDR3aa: CASSLAEGLNYGYTF; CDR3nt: TGCGCCAGCAGCTTGGCCGAGGGACTTAACTATGGCTACACCTTC
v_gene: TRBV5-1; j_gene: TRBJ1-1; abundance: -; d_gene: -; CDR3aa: CASSPFGDPEAFF; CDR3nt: TGCGCCAGCTCCCCTTTCGGGGATCCTGAAGCTTTCTTT
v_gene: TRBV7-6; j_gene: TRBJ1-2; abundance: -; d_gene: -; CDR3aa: CASSLGPQGGDGYTF; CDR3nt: TGTGCCAGCAGCTTAGGCCCCCAGGGAGGAGATGGCTACACCTTC
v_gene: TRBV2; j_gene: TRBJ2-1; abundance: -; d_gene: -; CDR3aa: CASSGGALAYNEQFF; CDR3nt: TGTGCCAGCAGCGGAGGGGCACTAGCCTACAATGAGCAGTTCTTC
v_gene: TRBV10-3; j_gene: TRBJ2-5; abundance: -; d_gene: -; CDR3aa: CAIRKVGETQYF; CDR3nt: TGTGCCATCAGGAAAGTGGGCGAGACCCAGTACTTC
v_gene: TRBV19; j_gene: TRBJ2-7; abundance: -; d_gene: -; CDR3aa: CASSIARGRSYEQYF; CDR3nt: TGTGCCAGTAGTATAGCCAGGGGAAGGTCCTACGAGCAGTACTTC
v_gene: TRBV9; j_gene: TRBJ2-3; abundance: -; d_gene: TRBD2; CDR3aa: CASSTRLAGTDTQYF; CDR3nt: TGTGCCAGCAGCACTCGACTAGCTGGCACAGATACGCAGTATTTT
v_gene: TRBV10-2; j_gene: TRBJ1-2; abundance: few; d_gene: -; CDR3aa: CASSEYTELYGYTF; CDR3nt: TGCGCCAGCAGTGAATATACAGAACTCTATGGCTACACCTTC
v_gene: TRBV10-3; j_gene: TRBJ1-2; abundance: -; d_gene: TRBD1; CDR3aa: CAISEGQGAFGYTF; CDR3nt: TGTGCCATCAGCGAAGGACAGGGGGCCTTTGGCTACACCTTC
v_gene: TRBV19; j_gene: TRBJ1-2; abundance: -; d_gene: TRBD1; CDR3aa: CASSLPGQGLSNGYTF; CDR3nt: TGTGCCAGTAGCCTTCCGGGACAGGGCCTTTCTAACGGCTACACCTTC
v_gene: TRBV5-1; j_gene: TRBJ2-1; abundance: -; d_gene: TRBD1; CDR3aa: CASSLGTGGNEQFF; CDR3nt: TGCGCCAGCAGCTTGGGGACAGGGGGCAATGAGCAGTTCTTC
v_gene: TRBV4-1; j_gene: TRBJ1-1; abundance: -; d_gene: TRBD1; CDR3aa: CASSYGTQGDAEAFF; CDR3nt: TGCGCCAGCAGCTACGGAACGCAGGGGGACGCTGAAGCTTTCTTT
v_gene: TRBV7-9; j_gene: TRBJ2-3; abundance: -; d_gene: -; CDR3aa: CASSLASGSDTQYF; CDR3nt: TGTGCCAGCAGCTTAGCCTCAGGGTCAGATACGCAGTATTTT
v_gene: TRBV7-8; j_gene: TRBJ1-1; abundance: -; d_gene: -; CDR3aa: CASSFYGATEAFF; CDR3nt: TGTGCCAGCAGCTTCTATGGTGCCACTGAAGCTTTCTTT
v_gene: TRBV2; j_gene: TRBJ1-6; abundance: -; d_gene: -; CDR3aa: CASSEIGGRSYNSPLHF; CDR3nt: TGTGCCAGCAGTGAAATCGGGGGAAGGTCCTATAATTCACCCCTCCACTTT
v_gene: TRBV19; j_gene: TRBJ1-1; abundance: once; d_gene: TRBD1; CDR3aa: CASRSDRGEAFF; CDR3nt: TGTGCCAGTAGATCGGACAGGGGGGAAGCTTTCTTT
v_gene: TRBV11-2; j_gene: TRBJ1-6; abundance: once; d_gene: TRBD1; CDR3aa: CASSSGQGWSPLHF; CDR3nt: TGTGCCAGCAGCTCCGGACAGGGCTGGTCACCCCTCCACTTT
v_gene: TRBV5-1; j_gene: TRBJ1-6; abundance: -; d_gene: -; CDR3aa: CASSLGQTNSPLHF; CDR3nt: TGCGCCAGCAGCTTGGGGCAAACGAATTCACCCCTCCACTTT
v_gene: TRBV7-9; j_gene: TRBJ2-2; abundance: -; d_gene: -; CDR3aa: CASSLNSETGELFF; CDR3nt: TGTGCCAGCAGCTTGAACAGTGAAACCGGGGAGCTGTTTTTT
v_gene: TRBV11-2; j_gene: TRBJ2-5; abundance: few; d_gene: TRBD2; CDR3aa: CASSFQAGGLVWETQYF; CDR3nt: TGTGCCAGCAGCTTCCAAGCGGGGGGGCTGGTTTGGGAGACCCAGTACTTC
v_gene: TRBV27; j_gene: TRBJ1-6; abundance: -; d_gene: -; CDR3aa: CASSLGGFSPLHF; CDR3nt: TGTGCCAGCAGTTTAGGCGGGTTCTCACCCCTCCACTTT
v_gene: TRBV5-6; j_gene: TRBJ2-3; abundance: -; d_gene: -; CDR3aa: CASSLEDSDRVQYF; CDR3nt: TGTGCCAGCAGCTTGGAGGACTCCGATCGGGTGCAGTATTTT
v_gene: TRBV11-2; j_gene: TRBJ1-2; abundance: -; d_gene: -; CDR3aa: CASSLNQVLGDGYTF; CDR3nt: TGTGCCAGCAGCTTAAACCAAGTCCTCGGGGATGGCTACACCTTC
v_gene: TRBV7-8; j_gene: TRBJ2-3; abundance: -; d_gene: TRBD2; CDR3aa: CASSLVRTSGGHVSDTQYF; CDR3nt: TGTGCCAGCAGCTTAGTTCGAACTAGCGGGGGCCACGTTTCCGATACGCAGTATTTT
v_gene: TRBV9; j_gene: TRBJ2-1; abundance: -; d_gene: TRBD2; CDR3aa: CASSVASGGFNEQFF; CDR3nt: TGTGCCAGCAGCGTGGCTAGCGGGGGGTTCAATGAGCAGTTCTTC
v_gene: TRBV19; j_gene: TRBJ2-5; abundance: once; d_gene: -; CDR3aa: CASSIAPFQETQYF; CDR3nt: TGTGCCAGTAGTATAGCCCCCTTCCAAGAGACCCAGTACTTC
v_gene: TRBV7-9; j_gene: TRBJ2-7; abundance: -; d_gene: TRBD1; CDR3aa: CASSSPGQGYEQYF; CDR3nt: TGTGCCAGCAGCTCGCCGGGACAGGGCTACGAGCAGTACTTC
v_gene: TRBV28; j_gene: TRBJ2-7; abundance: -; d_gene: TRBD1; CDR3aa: CASSLSGTGEQEQYF; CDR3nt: TGTGCCAGCAGTTTAAGCGGGACAGGGGAACAAGAGCAGTACTTC
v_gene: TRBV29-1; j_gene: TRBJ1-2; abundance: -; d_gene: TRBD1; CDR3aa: CSVGGQGNGYTF; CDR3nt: TGCAGCGTTGGGGGACAGGGAAATGGCTACACCTTC
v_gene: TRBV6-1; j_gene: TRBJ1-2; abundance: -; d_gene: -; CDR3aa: CASSADSMNPSDYTF; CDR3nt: TGTGCCAGCAGTGCCGACAGCATGAACCCATCTGACTACACCTTC
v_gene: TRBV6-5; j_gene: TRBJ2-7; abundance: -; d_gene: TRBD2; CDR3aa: CASSILAGAYEQYF; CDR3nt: TGTGCCAGCAGCATACTAGCGGGGGCCTACGAGCAGTACTTC
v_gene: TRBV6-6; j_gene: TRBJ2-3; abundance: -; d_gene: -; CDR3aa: CASSDRGADTQYF; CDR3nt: TGTGCCAGCAGTGATCGCGGCGCCGATACGCAGTATTTT
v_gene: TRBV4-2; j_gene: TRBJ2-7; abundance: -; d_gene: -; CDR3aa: CASSQESAGVSYEQYF; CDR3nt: TGTGCCAGCAGCCAAGAGAGCGCAGGGGTATCCTACGAGCAGTACTTC
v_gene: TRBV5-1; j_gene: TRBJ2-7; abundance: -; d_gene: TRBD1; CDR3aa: CASSSRDRGLYEQYF; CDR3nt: TGCGCCAGCAGCTCCCGGGACAGGGGGCTATACGAGCAGTACTTC
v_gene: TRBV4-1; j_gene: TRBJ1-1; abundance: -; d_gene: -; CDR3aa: CASSATGPEAFF; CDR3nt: TGCGCCAGCAGCGCGACAGGACCTGAAGCTTTCTTT
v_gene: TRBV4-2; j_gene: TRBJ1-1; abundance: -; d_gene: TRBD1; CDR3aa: CASSQIWSRDRGRGTEAFF; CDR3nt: TGTGCCAGCAGCCAAATATGGTCCCGGGACAGGGGGCGAGGGACTGAAGCTTTCTTT
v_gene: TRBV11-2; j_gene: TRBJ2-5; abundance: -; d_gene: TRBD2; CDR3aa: CASTLAGLQETQYF; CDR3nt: TGTGCCAGCACGCTAGCGGGTCTCCAAGAGACCCAGTACTTC
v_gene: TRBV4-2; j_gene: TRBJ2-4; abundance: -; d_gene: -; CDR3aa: CASSQEYIQYF; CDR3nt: TGTGCCAGCAGCCAGGAGTACATTCAGTACTTC
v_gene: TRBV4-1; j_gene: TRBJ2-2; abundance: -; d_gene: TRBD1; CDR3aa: CASSLGQGTGELFF; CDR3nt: TGCGCCAGCAGCCTTGGACAGGGGACCGGGGAGCTGTTTTTT
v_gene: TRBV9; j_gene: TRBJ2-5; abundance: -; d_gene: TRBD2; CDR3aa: CASSAGTSGGNQETQYF; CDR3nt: TGTGCCAGCAGCGCGGGGACTAGCGGGGGGAACCAAGAGACCCAGTACTTC
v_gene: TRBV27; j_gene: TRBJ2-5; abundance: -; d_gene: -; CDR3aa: CASSPYSVFQETQYF; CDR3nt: TGTGCCAGCAGCCCGTATAGCGTTTTTCAAGAGACCCAGTACTTC
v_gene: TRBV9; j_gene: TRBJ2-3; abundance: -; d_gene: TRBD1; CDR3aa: CASSPRQGADTQYF; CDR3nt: TGTGCCAGCAGCCCACGACAGGGCGCAGATACGCAGTATTTT
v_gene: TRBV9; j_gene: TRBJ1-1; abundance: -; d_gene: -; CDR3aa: CASSVANQDTEAFF; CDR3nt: TGTGCCAGCAGCGTAGCTAACCAGGACACTGAAGCTTTCTTT
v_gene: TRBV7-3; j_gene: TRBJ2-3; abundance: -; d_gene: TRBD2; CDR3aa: CASSLMGLADTQYF; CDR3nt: TGTGCCAGCAGCTTAATGGGACTAGCAGATACGCAGTATTTT
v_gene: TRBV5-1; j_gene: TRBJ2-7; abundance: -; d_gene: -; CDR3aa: CASSSNPGLSPYGASGEQYF; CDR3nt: TGCGCCAGCAGCTCGAACCCGGGACTTTCCCCTTATGGGGCTAGTGGCGAGCAGTACTTC
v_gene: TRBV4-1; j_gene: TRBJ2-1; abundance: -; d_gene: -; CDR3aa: CASSQLYRDSLYNEQFF; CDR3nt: TGCGCCAGCAGCCAACTGTACCGGGATTCACTCTACAATGAGCAGTTCTTC
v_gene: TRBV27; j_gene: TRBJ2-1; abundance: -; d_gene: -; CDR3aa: CASSRRAGEQFF; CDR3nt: TGTGCCAGCAGTCGACGGGCGGGTGAGCAGTTCTTC
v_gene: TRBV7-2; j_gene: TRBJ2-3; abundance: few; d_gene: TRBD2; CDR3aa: CASSLASGGVGDTQYF; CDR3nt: TGTGCCAGCAGCTTGGCTAGCGGGGGGGTAGGGGATACGCAGTATTTT
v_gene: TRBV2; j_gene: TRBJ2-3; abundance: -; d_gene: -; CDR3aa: CASSERGGVSDTQYF; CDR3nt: TGTGCCAGCAGTGAGCGGGGAGGTGTATCAGATACGCAGTATTTT
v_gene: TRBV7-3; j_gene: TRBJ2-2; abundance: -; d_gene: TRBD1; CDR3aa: CASSLTGGRAGELFF; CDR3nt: TGTGCCAGCAGCTTGACAGGGGGCCGAGCCGGGGAGCTGTTTTTT
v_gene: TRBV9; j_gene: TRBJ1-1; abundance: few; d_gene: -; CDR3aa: CASSVEAQPTEAFF; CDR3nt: TGTGCCAGCAGCGTAGAAGCCCAACCAACTGAAGCTTTCTTT
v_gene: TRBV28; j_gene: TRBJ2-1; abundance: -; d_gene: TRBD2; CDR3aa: CASSPYRAGGYNEQFF; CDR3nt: TGTGCCAGCAGTCCGTACCGGGCGGGGGGCTACAATGAGCAGTTCTTC